These 5 T cell receptor beta chains were all obtained from the same sample, sequenced in a study of blood T cell repertoires in COVID-19. TCRdb's copy holds only in-frame clones and misses some; the assay was immunoSEQ multiplex PCR. Here the sample spans more than 100,000 clones, 80% being singletons. The sequencing input was peripheral blood. The receptor source for this set is a man in his sixties with active or convalescent COVID-19.

V usage is TRBV7-8 and J usage is TRBJ2-3, with a possible D match to TRBD2 (5 bases). CDR1 and CDR2 from the germline V gene are SGHVS and FQNEAQ. CDR3 length: 11 amino acids. With 10 bases removed from V and 4 bases from J, the gap between germline ends came to 9 bases. The CDR3 protein is CAISRADTQYF. CDR3 DNA: TGTGCCATCTCGAGGGCAGATACGCAGTATTTT.

The chain joins TRBV7-9 to TRBJ2-7; TRBD2 agrees at 8 bases. The CDR3 is 14 amino acids. Germline values: CDR1 SEHNR, CDR2 FQNEAQ (reference sequence). The V gene end was trimmed by 2 bases and the J gene end by 5 bases; junction bases not matched to a gene: 5. CDR3 sequence reads: CASSLLAGGHEQYF. As DNA, the CDR3 is TGTGCCAGCAGCTTACTGGCGGGAGGTCACGAGCAGTACTTC.

V is TRBV29-1 and J is TRBJ1-1; D perhaps matches TRBD1 (6 bases). Germline V lookup: CDR1 SQVTM, CDR2 ANQGSEA. This CDR3 is 16 amino acids long. V was clipped by 4 bases and J by 0 bases, with 18 bases between them. The CDR3 DNA is TGCAGCGTTGTAGGCAGGGGAAGCGGGATGAACACTGAAGCTTTCTTT. It encodes CSVVGRGSGMNTEAFF.

The gene calls are TRBV11-1 and TRBJ2-7; D gene unclear. V was clipped by 5 bases and J by 4 bases, with 6 bases between them. The CDR3 contains 11 residues. The V gene's germline CDR1 is SGHAT and CDR2 FQDESV (reference sequence). The CDR3: CASSAGYEQYF. CDR3 DNA: TGTGCCAGCAGCGCAGGATACGAGCAGTACTTC.

The rearrangement links TRBV7-3 to TRBJ1-6, with D unclear. Deletions cut 5 bases from V and 8 bases from J, with 16 bases between. The germline V gene has CDR1 SGHTA and CDR2 FQGTGA. This CDR3 is 15 amino acids long. The CDR3 coding sequence is TGTGCCAGCAGCGAACAACCGGGAGGAGATTCACCCCTCCACTTT. It specifies CASSEQPGGDSPLHF.